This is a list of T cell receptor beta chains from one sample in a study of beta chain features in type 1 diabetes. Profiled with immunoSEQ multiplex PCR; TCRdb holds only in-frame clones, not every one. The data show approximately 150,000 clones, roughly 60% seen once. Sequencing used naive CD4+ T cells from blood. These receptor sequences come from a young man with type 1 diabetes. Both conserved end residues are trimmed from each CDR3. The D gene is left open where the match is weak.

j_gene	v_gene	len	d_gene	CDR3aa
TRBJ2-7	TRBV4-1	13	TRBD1	ASSQEFQGDYEQY
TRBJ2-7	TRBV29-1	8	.	SVGSYEQY
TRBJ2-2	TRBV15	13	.	ATSRAGASTGELF
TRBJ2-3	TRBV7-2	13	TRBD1	ASSFGQGGPDTQY
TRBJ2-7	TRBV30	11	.	AWAWAGTYEQY
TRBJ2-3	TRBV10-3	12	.	AISESTGTDTQY
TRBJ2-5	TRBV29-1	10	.	SVRGAQETQY
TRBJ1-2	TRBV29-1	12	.	SVGETQGAAGYT
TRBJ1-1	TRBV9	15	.	ASSVGGPTTVNTEAF
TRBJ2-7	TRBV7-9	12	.	ASSYRRGSYEQY
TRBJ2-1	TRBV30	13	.	AAPSRSSSYNEQF
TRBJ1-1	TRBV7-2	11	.	ASSLAPGSEAF
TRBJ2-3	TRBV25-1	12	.	ASSRSALGGTQY
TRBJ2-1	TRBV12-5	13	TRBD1	ASGSWDRGDNEQF
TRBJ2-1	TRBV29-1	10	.	SVGPGEHEQF
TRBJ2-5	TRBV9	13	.	ASSAGAALQETQY
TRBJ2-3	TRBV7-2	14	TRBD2	ASSQVAGLSTDTQY
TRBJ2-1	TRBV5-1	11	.	ASSLKGDNEQF
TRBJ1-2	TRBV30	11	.	AWSGQLDYGYT
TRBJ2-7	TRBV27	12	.	ASSSGHVLYEQY
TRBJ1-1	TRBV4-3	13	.	ASSQETRENTEAF
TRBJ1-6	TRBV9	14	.	ASSVGVGQNNSPLH
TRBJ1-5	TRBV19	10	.	ASSDLGQPQH
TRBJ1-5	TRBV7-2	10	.	ASSTYLGSQH
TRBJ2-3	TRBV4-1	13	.	ASSLSSTNTDTQY
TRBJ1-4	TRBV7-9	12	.	ASSLRASNEKLF
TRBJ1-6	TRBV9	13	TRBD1	ASSVEGQLNSPLH
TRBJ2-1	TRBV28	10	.	ASSRTEREQF
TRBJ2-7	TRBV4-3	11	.	ASSQESGDEQY
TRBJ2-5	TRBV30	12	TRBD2	AWSIRLAEETQY
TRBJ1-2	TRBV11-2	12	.	ASSQLSRGYGYT
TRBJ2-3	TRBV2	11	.	ASDRQGTDTQY
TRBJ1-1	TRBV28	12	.	ASRPGTMNTEAF
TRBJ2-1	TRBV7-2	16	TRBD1	ASRLLVRSRGQDNEQF
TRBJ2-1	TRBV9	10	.	ASKGSWGEQF
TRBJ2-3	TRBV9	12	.	ASSVGTSTDTQY
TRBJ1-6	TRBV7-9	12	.	ASSPGQTAAPLH
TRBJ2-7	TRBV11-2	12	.	ASSSPRIGHEQY
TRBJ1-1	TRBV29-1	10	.	SVAGKGAEAF
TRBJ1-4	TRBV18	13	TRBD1	ASSPRTGENEKLF
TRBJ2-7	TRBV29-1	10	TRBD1	SVELGGDEQY
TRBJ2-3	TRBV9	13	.	ASSPPGGNTDTQY
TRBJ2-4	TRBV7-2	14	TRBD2	ASSLGTSGVKNIQY
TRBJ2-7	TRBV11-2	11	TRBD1	ASSLRQGYEQY
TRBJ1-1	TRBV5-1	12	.	ASSLAGGGTEAF
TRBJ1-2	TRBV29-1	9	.	SVEGGHGYT
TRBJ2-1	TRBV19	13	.	ASSVRQESYNEQF
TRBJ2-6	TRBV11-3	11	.	ASSPGGANVLT
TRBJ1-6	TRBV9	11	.	ASSPDGDSPLH
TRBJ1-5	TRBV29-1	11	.	SVQGGGNQPQH
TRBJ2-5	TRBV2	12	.	ASSAGTFQETQY